The next 9 T cell receptor beta chains were all read from a single sample in a study of STAT5B mutations in CD4+ large granular lymphocyte leukemia. Some clones are missing from TCRdb's copy, which holds only in-frame ones; the method was immunoSEQ multiplex PCR. This repertoire shows 25,000 to 35,000 clones, around 71% found once; its top ten account for 0.4% to 0.45%. Sample: CD4+ T cells from blood buffy coats. These receptors all come from a human donor in good health.

The chain has TRBV28 and TRBJ1-6, with TRBD1 as a possible D gene (5 bases). V lost 6 bases and J 6 bases, leaving 12 bases between the germline ends. There are 14 residues in the CDR3. Germline V CDR1 and CDR2: MDHEN, SYDVKM. CDR3 DNA sequence: TGTGCCAGCAGACGACAGTCGATTAATTCACCCCTCCACTTT. Amino acid sequence: CASRRQSINSPLHF.

This chain links TRBV7-2 with TRBJ2-4; D possibly corresponds to TRBD1 (6 bases). Germline V gene sequence: CDR1 SGHTA, CDR2 FQGNSA. The germline V and J ends were trimmed by 0 bases and 0 bases, with 9 bases remaining between them. CDR3 length: 16 residues. CDR3 coding DNA: TGTGCCAGCAGCTTAGCGGGGGCATTAGCCAAAAACATTCAGTACTTC. Translation gives CASSLAGALAKNIQYF.

The genes are TRBV6-9 and TRBJ2-1; no definite D call. V lost 1 base and J 10 bases, leaving 8 bases between the germline ends. The germline V gene has CDR1 MNHGY and CDR2 SVAAGI. The CDR3 is made up of 12 amino acids. The CDR3 sequence is CASSYLFGEQFF. The CDR3 DNA reads TGTGCCAGCAGTTATTTATTTGGAGAGCAGTTCTTC.

CDR3 in amino acids: CASRSGGGSYEQYF. The CDR3, as DNA: TGTGCCAGCAGAAGCGGTGGGGGCTCCTACGAGCAGTACTTC. The chain joins TRBV6-5 to TRBJ2-7, with D possibly called TRBD1 or TRBD2 (5 bases each). The CDR3 sequence is 14 residues long. V gave up 6 bases and J gave up 0 bases, with 12 bases separating them. Looked up from germline, CDR1 is MNHEY and CDR2 is SVGAGI.

The chain joins TRBV11-2 to TRBJ1-6; D gene uncertain. CDR3 length equals 15 residues. The germline V gene encodes CDR1 SGHAT and CDR2 FQNNGV. V was shortened by 5 bases and J by 0 bases, with 8 bases between the two germline ends. The CDR3 bases are TGTGCCAGCAGCCAACTGAGCTCCTATAATTCACCCCTCCACTTT. This codes for CASSQLSSYNSPLHF. Together with reference TRBV11-2 and TRBJ1-6, the CDR3 gives the full variable domain: EAGVAQSPRYKIIEKRQSVAFWCNPISGHATLYWYQQILGQGPKLLIQFQNNGVVDDSQLPKDRFSAERLKGVDSTLKIQPAKLEDSAVYLCASSQLSSYNSPLHFGNGTRLTVT.

This rearrangement joins TRBV5-1 to TRBJ2-1; 8 bases are shared with TRBD1. The CDR3 is made up of 15 amino acids. The germline V gene has CDR1 SGHRS and CDR2 YFSETQ. J was trimmed by 9 bases and V by 1 base; bases with no gene match: 9. CDR3 DNA sequence: TGCGCCAGCAGCTTGACGCATGGACAGGGAGGTGAGCAGTTCTTC. As protein: CASSLTHGQGGEQFF.

V gene TRBV14 combines with J gene TRBJ1-2; a weak D match, TRBD1 (5 bases). The CDR3 sequence is 14 residues long. V was cut by 0 bases and J by 8 bases, with 13 bases left in between. The germline CDR1 and CDR2 sequences are SGHDN and FVKESK. In DNA, the CDR3 is TGTGCCAGCAGCCAAGATATGGGGCGCAGGGGCTACACCTTC. Translated: CASSQDMGRRGYTF.

The gene calls are TRBV5-1 and TRBJ1-6; D perhaps matches TRBD1 (5 bases). Deletions cut 5 bases from V and 3 bases from J, with 6 bases between. CDR3 length equals 13 residues. The germline V gene has CDR1 SGHRS and CDR2 YFSETQ. The CDR3 protein is CASRTVYNSPLHF. CDR3 coding DNA: TGCGCCAGCAGGACAGTCTATAATTCACCCCTCCACTTT.

The V and J genes are TRBV19 and TRBJ2-4, with 13 bases aligning to TRBD2. This CDR3 is 19 amino acids long. J gave up 1 base and V 6 bases, and 12 bases lay outside the gene matches. Germline assignment: CDR1 LNHDA and CDR2 SQIVND (reference sequence). CDR3 bases: TGTGCCAGTAGGAAACTAGCGGGGGGGCAACTGTCGGCCAAAAACATTCAGTACTTC. Translating gives CASRKLAGGQLSAKNIQYF.